These 20 T cell receptor beta chains were all obtained from the same sample, sequenced in a study of human T cells and chemical hapten exposure. Each CDR3 protein is one row after TCRdb ran MiXCR on the RACE reads. The sample carries some 52,000 distinct CDR3 sequences, 11% recorded once. The time point: patch test 1, 2 weeks after DPC sensitization. Treatment: therapeutic diphenylcyclopropenone sensitization with weekly scalp DPC. Extraction of total RNA was performed on unfractionated whole blood. Source: whole blood, taken in connection with sensitization to the hapten diphenylcyclopropenone (DPC). The source of these receptors is a middle-aged woman with alopecia areata. Some clones in this sample may be carry-over from other donors' samples.

Only a few counts were recorded for this clonotype. V and J are TRBV3-1 and TRBJ2-1, with TRBD2 identical over 9 bases. CDR1 is LGHDT and CDR2 is YNNKEL in the germline V gene (reference sequence). The CDR3 is 16 residues long. The V gene end was trimmed by 0 bases and the J gene end by 8 bases; junction bases not matched to a gene: 8. DNA of the CDR3: TGTGCCAGCAGCCAAGAGTTCGCGGGGGGGCTCCATGAGCAGTTCTTC. Translated: CASSQEFAGGLHEQFF.

The chain employs TRBV5-4 and TRBJ2-7, with D perhaps being TRBD1 or TRBD2 (5 bases each). Germline V gene sequence: CDR1 SGHNT, CDR2 YYREEE (reference sequence). This CDR3 is 14 amino acids long. V shed 0 bases and J shed 6 bases, with 13 bases lying between them. CDR3 protein: CASSLAGRESEQYF. The DNA of the CDR3 is TGTGCCAGCAGCTTGGCGGGGCGAGAATCCGAGCAGTACTTC. The full variable domain, rest sourced from reference TRBV5-4 and TRBJ2-7, is ETGVTQSPTHLIKTRGQQVTLRCSSQSGHNTVSWYQQALGQGPQFIFQYYREEENGRGNFPPRFSGLQFPNYSSELNVNALELDDSALYLCASSLAGRESEQYFGPGTRLTVT.

This clonotype was observed many times. This chain joins TRBV20-1 and TRBJ1-5, with unresolved D. Trimming stripped 6 bases from V and 1 base from J, with 16 bases between. CDR1 and CDR2 (germline): DFQATT, SNEGSKA (reference sequence). The CDR3 sequence is 15 residues long. The CDR3, as DNA: TGCAGTGCAGCGGTCACGTCGGACAGCAATCAGCCCCAGCATTTT. It specifies CSAAVTSDSNQPQHF.

The rearrangement links TRBV7-3 to TRBJ2-3; D gene uncertain. The CDR3 loop spans 14 amino acids. Trimming cost V 1 base and J 2 bases, with 7 bases left between them. The germline gives CDR1 SGHTA, CDR2 FQGTGA. The CDR3 reads CASSLSRLTDTQYF. The CDR3 bases are TGTGCCAGCAGCTTAAGTCGTCTCACAGATACGCAGTATTTT.

This clonotype was seen more than once but under ten times. The chain joins TRBV7-8 to TRBJ2-4; perhaps D is TRBD1 or TRBD2 (5 bases each). V was clipped by 1 base and J by 0 bases, with 7 bases between them. This CDR3 has 15 amino acids. Looked up from germline, CDR1 is SGHVS and CDR2 is FQNEAQ. This chain's CDR3 is CASSLGGLAKNIQYF. CDR3 DNA: TGTGCCAGCAGCTTAGGGGGGTTAGCCAAAAACATTCAGTACTTC.

Only a few counts were recorded for this clonotype. CDR3 nucleotides: TGTGCCAGCAGTACGGGGGCCTATAGCTCCTACGAGCAGTACTTC. This gives the protein CASSTGAYSSYEQYF. The chain recombines TRBV7-9 with TRBJ2-7; either TRBD1 or TRBD2 may supply D (6 bases each). V shed 6 bases and J shed 0 bases, with 15 bases lying between them. This CDR3 has 15 residues. Germline lookup yields CDR1 SEHNR and CDR2 FQNEAQ (reference sequence).

CDR3 amino acids: CASSLSTDQPQHF. CDR3 DNA sequence: TGCGCCAGCAGCTTGAGTACGGATCAGCCCCAGCATTTT. This rearrangement joins TRBV5-1 to TRBJ1-5; no firm D call. The CDR3 totals 13 residues. Germline V gene sequence: CDR1 SGHRS, CDR2 YFSETQ. V dropped 1 base and J dropped 5 bases, with 7 bases sitting between them.

The V and J genes are TRBV7-8 and TRBJ2-3, with D unresolved. CDR1 is SGHVS and CDR2 is FQNEAQ in the germline V gene. The CDR3 totals 12 residues. V shed 5 bases and J shed 4 bases, with 7 bases lying between them. The CDR3 loop is CASSVRADTQYF. For the CDR3, the DNA is TGTGCCAGCAGCGTTAGAGCAGATACGCAGTATTTT. The whole variable domain, filled in from reference TRBV7-8 and TRBJ2-3, reads GAGVSQSPRYKVAKRGQDVALRCDPISGHVSLFWYQQALGQGPEFLTYFQNEAQLDKSGLPSDRFFAERPEGSVSTLKIQRTQQEDSAVYLCASSVRADTQYFGPGTRLTVL.

CDR3 residues: CASSLGVVAFF. Here the CDR3 DNA reads TGTGCCAGCAGTTTAGGGGTGGTAGCTTTCTTT. The J gene is TRBJ1-1, the V gene TRBV28; D ambiguous. The CDR3 extends over 11 amino acids. Trimming removed 2 bases at V and 10 bases at J, with 8 bases between. In germline, CDR1 is MDHEN, CDR2 SYDVKM.

This clonotype occurred many times. The chain links TRBV6-4 to TRBJ2-6; unclear D gene. Germline-derived CDR1 and CDR2 are MRHNA and SNTAGT. The CDR3 length is 15 residues. V dropped 0 bases and J dropped 0 bases, with 3 bases sitting between them. The CDR3 region has the DNA TGTGCCAGCAGTGACTCCAGCTCTGGGGCCAACGTCCTGACTTTC. Amino acids: CASSDSSSGANVLTF.

The sample holds many counts of this clonotype. This chain joins TRBV29-1 and TRBJ1-5; 7 bases map to TRBD1. The CDR3 spans 12 residues. V was clipped by 7 bases and J by 4 bases; unmatched bases: 4. Germline V gene data show CDR1 as SQVTM and CDR2 as ANQGSEA. CDR3 amino acids: CSAGTANQPQHF. As DNA, the CDR3 is TGCAGCGCAGGGACAGCAAATCAGCCCCAGCATTTT. Full variable domain (outside the CDR3, taken from reference TRBV29-1 and TRBJ1-5): SAVISQKPSRDICQRGTSLTIQCQVDSQVTMMFWYRQQPGQSLTLIATANQGSEATYESGFVIDKFPISRPNLTFSTLTVSNMSPEDSSIYLCSAGTANQPQHFGDGTRLSIL.

This clonotype showed up many times. The chain carries TRBV11-2 and TRBJ2-5; 8 bases align to TRBD2. The V segment lost 0 bases and the J segment 5 bases; nucleotides outside the gene matches: 8. The CDR3 has 16 residues. Per germline, CDR1 SGHAT and CDR2 FQNNGV. CDR3 amino acids: CASSLDPGGGRETQYF. In DNA, the CDR3 is TGTGCCAGCAGCTTAGATCCCGGGGGGGGCCGCGAGACCCAGTACTTC. The whole variable domain, filled in from reference TRBV11-2 and TRBJ2-5, reads EAGVAQSPRYKIIEKRQSVAFWCNPISGHATLYWYQQILGQGPKLLIQFQNNGVVDDSQLPKDRFSAERLKGVDSTLKIQPAKLEDSAVYLCASSLDPGGGRETQYFGPGTRLLVL.

This clonotype showed up just a few times. The rearrangement uses TRBV7-3 and TRBJ2-1; 12 bases are shared with TRBD2. There are 15 residues in the CDR3. Germline loops: CDR1 SGHTA, CDR2 FQGTGA. The V and J ends lost 1 base and 7 bases, in that order; junction bases with no gene match: 2. The CDR3 bases are TGTGCCAGCAGCTTAAGACTAGCGGGGGCGAATGAGCAGTTCTTC. Translating gives CASSLRLAGANEQFF.

The gene calls are TRBV9 and TRBJ1-1, with D hard to call. CDR1 and CDR2 (germline): SGDLS, YYNGEE. The CDR3 has 12 residues. Between the trimmed V and J ends, which lost 4 bases and 10 bases, there was a span of 14 bases. CDR3 nucleotides: TGTGCCAGCAGCCCTGGCCGCGACCTAGCTTTCTTT. Amino acid sequence: CASSPGRDLAFF.

This clonotype showed up many times. This chain uses TRBV29-1 with TRBJ2-3; D unresolved. The CDR3 sequence is 13 residues long. From germline, CDR1 is SQVTM and CDR2 ANQGSEA. With 1 base removed from V and 8 bases from J, the gap between germline ends came to 13 bases. CDR3 sequence (DNA): TGCAGCGTTGAAGTACCGGACGCCGGTACGCAGTATTTT. The encoded protein is CSVEVPDAGTQYF.

In its sample, this clonotype was seen a few times. The chain couples TRBV6-2 or TRBV6-3 to TRBJ2-7; D perhaps matches TRBD2 (6 bases). Germline loops: CDR1 MNHEY, CDR2 SVGEGT. V lost 3 bases to trimming and J lost 5 bases, with 17 bases between them. The CDR3 covers 15 residues. The CDR3 DNA is TGTGCCAGCAGTTATTGGTCCAATCCGGGGGACGAGCAGTACTTC. Translating it yields CASSYWSNPGDEQYF.

The chain employs TRBV7-2 and TRBJ2-6, with 8 nucleotides matching TRBD2. Trimming removed 10 bases from V and 0 bases from J; junction bases left unmatched: 17. The germline V gene encodes CDR1 SGHTA and CDR2 FQGNSA. The CDR3 is 19 residues long. DNA for the CDR3: TGTGCCACCCCTCGTCCGGGAGGGCGCGGAACCTCTGGGGCCAACGTCCTGACTTTC. Translation: CATPRPGGRGTSGANVLTF.

This clonotype appeared a few times. The chain employs TRBV25-1 and TRBJ1-3; D is unresolved. Deletions cut 4 bases from V and 2 bases from J, with 18 bases between. The CDR3 spans 17 residues. Germline V gives CDR1 MGHDK, CDR2 SYGVNS. CDR3 coding DNA: TGTGCCAGCAGTGGTCCCGGGCCATCAGGCCCTGGAAACACCATATATTTT. It codes for CASSGPGPSGPGNTIYF.

In this sample, this clonotype turned up many times. The chain employs TRBV11-2 and TRBJ2-7; TRBD1 matches at 7 bases. The CDR3 runs 15 residues. The V gene's germline CDR1 is SGHAT and CDR2 FQNNGV. The junction had 8 bases not matched to a gene; V was cut back by 0 bases and J by 6 bases. CDR3 DNA sequence: TGTGCCAGCAGCTTAGAGGGCACAGGGGAAGGCGAGCAGTACTTC. Translation gives CASSLEGTGEGEQYF.

This clonotype occurred a few times. This chain uses TRBV9 with TRBJ2-4, with D possibly being TRBD1 or TRBD2 (5 bases each). The CDR3 covers 13 residues. The germline V and J ends were trimmed by 3 bases and 8 bases, with 12 bases remaining between them. CDR1 and CDR2 (germline): SGDLS, YYNGEE. CDR3 residues: CASSEGEGDIQYF. The CDR3 DNA follows: TGTGCCAGCAGCGAGGGAGAAGGGGACATTCAGTACTTC.